This T cell receptor beta chain was obtained from a study of T-cell reconstitution after alpha-beta-depleted transplantation in children. A library of TCRbeta sequences, prepared with unique molecular identifiers, was generated. MiXCR was run by TCRdb on the PCR reads, yielding one entry per CDR3 protein. Of about 480,000 distinct CDR3 sequences in the sample, approximately 13% were seen once. Germline values: CDR1 MNHNS, CDR2 SASEGT. With 2 bases removed from V and 2 bases from J, the gap between germline ends came to 10 bases. This CDR3 has 15 residues. The chain has TRBV6-1 and TRBJ1-5; the D is unclear. Sequenced here: PBMCs from the stem cell graft donor, sampled from the stem cell graft. The clonotype comes from a human donor who donated a stem cell graft to a child with combined immunodeficiency. CDR3 residues: CASSEIRGGNQPQHF. CDR3 DNA: TGTGCCAGCAGTGAAATCCGGGGTGGCAATCAGCCCCAGCATTTT.